This TCR beta chain emerged from a study of tumor and adjacent non-tumor tissue in lung cancer. Study-level results: Top 100 clones took a larger repertoire share in normal lung.

The library came from three nested PCR rounds adapted from ARM-PCR protocols. TCRdb passed the multiplex PCR reads through MiXCR, listing each CDR3 protein once. This sample has 60,000 or so distinct CDR3 sequences, with around two thirds found just once. This clonotype showed up just a few times. Its antigen is undetermined. The length of the CDR3 is 11 residues. Per germline, CDR1 DFQATT and CDR2 SNEGSKA (reference sequence). V shed 1 base and J shed 10 bases, with 10 bases lying between them. No cell sorting was done before RNA was extracted from the tissue. More than 3 cm separated this lung sample from the edge of the tumor. Between August and November 2014, newly diagnosed, chemotherapy-naive lung cancer patients underwent thoracic surgery in China.

This chain uses TRBV20-1 with TRBJ1-1; D remains ambiguous. Input material: distant non-tumor lung tissue. The TCR sequence derives from a man in his 70s with non-small cell lung cancer. The CDR3 loop is CSARVWLGAFF. The CDR3 region has the DNA TGCAGTGCTAGAGTGTGGCTGGGAGCTTTCTTT.